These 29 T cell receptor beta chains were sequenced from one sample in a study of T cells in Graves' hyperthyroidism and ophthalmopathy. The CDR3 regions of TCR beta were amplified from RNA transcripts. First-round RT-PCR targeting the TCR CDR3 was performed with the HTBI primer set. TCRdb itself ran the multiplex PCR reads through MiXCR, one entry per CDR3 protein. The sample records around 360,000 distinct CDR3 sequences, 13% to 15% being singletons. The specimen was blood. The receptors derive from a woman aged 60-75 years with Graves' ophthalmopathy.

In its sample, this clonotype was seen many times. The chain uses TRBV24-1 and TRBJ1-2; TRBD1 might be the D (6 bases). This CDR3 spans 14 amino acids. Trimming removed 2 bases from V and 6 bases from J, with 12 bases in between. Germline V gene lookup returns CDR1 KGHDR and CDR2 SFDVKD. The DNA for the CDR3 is TGTGCCACCAGTGATTGGAAGGGGGTTGATGGCTACACCTTC. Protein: CATSDWKGVDGYTF.

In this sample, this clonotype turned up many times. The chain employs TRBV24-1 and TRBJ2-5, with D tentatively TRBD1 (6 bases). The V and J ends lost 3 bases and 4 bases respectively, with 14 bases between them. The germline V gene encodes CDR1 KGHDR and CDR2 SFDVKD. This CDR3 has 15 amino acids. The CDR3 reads CATSDQQGPGETQYF. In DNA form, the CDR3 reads TGTGCCACCAGTGATCAACAGGGTCCAGGAGAGACCCAGTACTTC.

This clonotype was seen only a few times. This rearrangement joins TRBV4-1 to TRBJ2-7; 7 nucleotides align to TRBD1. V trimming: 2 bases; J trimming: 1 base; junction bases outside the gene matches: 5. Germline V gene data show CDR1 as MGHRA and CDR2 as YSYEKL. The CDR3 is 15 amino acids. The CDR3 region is CASSQPGQRSYEQYF. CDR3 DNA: TGCGCCAGCAGCCAACCGGGACAGAGGTCCTACGAGCAGTACTTC.

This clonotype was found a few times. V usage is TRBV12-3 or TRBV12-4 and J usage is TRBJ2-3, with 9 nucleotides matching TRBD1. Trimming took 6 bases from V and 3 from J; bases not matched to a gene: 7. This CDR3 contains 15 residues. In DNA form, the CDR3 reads TGTGCCAGCAGGAAGATGACAGGGGGAACAGATACGCAGTATTTT. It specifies CASRKMTGGTDTQYF.

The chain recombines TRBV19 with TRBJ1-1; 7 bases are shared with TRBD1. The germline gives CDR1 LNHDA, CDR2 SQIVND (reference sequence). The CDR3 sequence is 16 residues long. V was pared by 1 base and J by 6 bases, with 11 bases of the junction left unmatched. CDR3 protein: CASSIARKTGPSEAFF. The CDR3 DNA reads TGTGCCAGTAGTATAGCCAGGAAGACAGGGCCTTCTGAAGCTTTCTTT. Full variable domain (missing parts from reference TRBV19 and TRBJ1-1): DGGITQSPKYLFRKEGQNVTLSCEQNLNHDAMYWYRQDPGQGLRLIYYSQIVNDFQKGDIAEGYSVSREKKESFPLTVTSAQKNPTAFYLCASSIARKTGPSEAFFGQGTRLTVV.

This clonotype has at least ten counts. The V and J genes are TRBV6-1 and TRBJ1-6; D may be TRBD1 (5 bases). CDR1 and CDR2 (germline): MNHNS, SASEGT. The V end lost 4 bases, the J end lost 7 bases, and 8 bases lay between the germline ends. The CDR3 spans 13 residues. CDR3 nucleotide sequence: TGTGCCAGCAGTGCCAGGGAAAATTCACCCCTCCACTTT. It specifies CASSARENSPLHF.

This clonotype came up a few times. In nucleotides, the CDR3 is TGTGCCAGCTCACCGGGACTAGCGGGAGCCGGCGGGGAGCTGTTTTTT. This sequence encodes CASSPGLAGAGGELFF. The genes are TRBV18 and TRBJ2-2, with 14 bases identical to TRBD2. V was clipped by 3 bases and J by 7 bases; unmatched bases: 4. The CDR3 contains 16 residues. Germline CDR1 and CDR2: KGHSH and LQKENI.

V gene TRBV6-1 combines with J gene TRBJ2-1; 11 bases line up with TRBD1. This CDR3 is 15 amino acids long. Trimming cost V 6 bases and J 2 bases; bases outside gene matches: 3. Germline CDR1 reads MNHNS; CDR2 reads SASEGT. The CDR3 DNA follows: TGTGCCAGCAGGGTGGGACAGGGGGCCTACAATGAGCAGTTCTTC. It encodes CASRVGQGAYNEQFF.

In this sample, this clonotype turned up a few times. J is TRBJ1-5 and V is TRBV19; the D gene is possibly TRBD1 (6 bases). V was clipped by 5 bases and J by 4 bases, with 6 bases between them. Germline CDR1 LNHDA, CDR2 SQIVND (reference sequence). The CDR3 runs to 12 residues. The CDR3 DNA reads TGTGCCAGTAGTGGACAGAATCAGCCCCAGCATTTT. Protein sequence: CASSGQNQPQHF.

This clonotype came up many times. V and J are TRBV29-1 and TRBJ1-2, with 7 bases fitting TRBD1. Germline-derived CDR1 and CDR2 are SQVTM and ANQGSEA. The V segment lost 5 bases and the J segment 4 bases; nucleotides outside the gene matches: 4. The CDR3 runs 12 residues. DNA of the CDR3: TGCAGCGTTTTAAGGACAGGCTATGGCTACACCTTC. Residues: CSVLRTGYGYTF.

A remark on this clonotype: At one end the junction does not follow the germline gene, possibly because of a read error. The CDR3 bases are TGTACCACCAGTGGCCGACAGGGGTCTGGGGCCAACGTCCTGACTTTC. Its translation: CTTSGRQGSGANVLTF. The rearrangement uses TRBV24-1 and TRBJ2-6; TRBD1 matches at 8 bases. This CDR3 has 16 residues. Per the germline V gene, CDR1 is KGHDR and CDR2 is SFDVKD.

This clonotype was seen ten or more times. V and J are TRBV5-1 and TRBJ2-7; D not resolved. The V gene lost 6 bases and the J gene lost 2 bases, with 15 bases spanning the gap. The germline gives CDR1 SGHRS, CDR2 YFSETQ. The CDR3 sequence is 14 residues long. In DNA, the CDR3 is TGCGCCAGCACCCAACCTGGAGCCGCCTACGAGCAGTACTTC. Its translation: CASTQPGAAYEQYF.

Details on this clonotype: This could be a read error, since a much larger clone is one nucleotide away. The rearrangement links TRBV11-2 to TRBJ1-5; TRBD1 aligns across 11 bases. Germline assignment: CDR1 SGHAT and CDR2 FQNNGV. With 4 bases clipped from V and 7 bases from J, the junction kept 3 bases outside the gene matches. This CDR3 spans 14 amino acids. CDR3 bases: TGTGCCAGCAGCTCGGACAGGGGGCAACAGCCCCAGCATTTT. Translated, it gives CASSSDRGQQPQHF.

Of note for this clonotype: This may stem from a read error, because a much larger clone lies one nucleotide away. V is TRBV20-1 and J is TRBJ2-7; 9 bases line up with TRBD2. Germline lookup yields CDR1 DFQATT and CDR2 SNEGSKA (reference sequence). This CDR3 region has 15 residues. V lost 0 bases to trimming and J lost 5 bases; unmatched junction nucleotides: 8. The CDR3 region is CSARDGAGGRDEQYF. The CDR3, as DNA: TGCAGTGCTAGAGATGGAGCGGGAGGTAGGGACGAGCAGTACTTC.

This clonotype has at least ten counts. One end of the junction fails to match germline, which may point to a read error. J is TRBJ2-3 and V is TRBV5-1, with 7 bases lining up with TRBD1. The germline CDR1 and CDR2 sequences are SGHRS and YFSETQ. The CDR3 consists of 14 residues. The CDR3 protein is CASSLRQGTDTQYF. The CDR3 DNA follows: TGTGCCAGCTCACTGAGACAGGGAACAGATACGCAGTATTTT.

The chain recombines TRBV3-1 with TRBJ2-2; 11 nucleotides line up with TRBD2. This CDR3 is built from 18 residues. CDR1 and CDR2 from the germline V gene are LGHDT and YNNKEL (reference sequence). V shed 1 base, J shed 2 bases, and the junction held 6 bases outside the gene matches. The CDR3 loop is CASSQVFSGGANTGELFF. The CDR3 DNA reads TGTGCCAGCAGCCAAGTTTTTAGCGGGGGGGCAAACACCGGGGAGCTGTTTTTT.

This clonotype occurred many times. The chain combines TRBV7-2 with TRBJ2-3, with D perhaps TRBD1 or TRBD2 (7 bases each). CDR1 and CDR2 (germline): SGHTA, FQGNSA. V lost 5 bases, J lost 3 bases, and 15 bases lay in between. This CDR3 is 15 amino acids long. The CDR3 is CASSPGGGRTDTQYF. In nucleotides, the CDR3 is TGTGCCAGCAGCCCAGGGGGGGGGCGGACAGATACGCAGTATTTT. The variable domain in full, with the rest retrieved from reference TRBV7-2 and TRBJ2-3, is GAGVSQSPSNKVTEKGKDVELRCDPISGHTALYWYRQSLGQGLEFLIYFQGNSAPDKSGLPSDRFSAERTGGSVSTLTIQRTQQEDSAVYLCASSPGGGRTDTQYFGPGTRLTVL.

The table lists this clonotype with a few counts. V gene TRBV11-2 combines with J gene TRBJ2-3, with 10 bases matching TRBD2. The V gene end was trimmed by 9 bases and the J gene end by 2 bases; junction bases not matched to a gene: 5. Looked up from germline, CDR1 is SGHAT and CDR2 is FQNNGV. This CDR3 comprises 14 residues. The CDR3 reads CASRTSGNTDTQYF. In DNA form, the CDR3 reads TGTGCCAGTAGAACTAGCGGGAACACAGATACGCAGTATTTT.

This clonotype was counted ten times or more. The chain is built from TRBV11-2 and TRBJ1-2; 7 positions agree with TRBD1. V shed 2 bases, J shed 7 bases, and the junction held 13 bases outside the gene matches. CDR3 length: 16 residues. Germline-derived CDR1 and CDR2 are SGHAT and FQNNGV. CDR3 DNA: TGTGCCAGCAGCTTACGAGGGGACTACAGGGGTTCTGGCTACACCTTC. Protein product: CASSLRGDYRGSGYTF.

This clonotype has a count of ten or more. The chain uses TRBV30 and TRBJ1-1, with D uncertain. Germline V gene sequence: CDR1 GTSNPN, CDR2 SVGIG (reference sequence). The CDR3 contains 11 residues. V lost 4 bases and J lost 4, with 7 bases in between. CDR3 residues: CAWTGLTEAFF. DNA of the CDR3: TGTGCCTGGACGGGCCTCACTGAAGCTTTCTTT.

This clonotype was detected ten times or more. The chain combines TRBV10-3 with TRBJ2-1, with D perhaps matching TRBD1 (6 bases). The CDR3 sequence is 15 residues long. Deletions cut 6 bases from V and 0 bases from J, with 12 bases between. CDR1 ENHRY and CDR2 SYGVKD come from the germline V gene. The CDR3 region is CAISDGQLSYNEQFF. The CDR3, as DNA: TGTGCCATCAGCGATGGACAGCTCTCCTACAATGAGCAGTTCTTC.

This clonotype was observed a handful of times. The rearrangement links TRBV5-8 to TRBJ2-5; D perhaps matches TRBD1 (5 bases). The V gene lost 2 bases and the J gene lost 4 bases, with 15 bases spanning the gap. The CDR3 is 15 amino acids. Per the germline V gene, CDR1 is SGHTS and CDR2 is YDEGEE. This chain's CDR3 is CASSFPDTPGETQYF. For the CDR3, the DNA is TGTGCCAGCAGCTTCCCGGACACCCCGGGAGAGACCCAGTACTTC.

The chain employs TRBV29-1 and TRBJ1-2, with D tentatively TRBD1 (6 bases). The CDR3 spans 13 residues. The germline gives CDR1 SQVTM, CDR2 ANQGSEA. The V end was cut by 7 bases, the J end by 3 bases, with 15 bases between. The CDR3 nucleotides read TGCAGCGCGGGGGACACCTCCTACTATGGCTACACCTTC. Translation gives CSAGDTSYYGYTF.

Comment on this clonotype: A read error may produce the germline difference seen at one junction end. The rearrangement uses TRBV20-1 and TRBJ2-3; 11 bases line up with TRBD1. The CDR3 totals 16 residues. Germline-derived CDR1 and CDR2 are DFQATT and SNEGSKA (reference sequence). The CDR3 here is CSAATPGQGGTDTQCF. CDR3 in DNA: TGCAGTGCCGCAACCCCGGGACAGGGGGGCACAGATACGCAGTGTTTT.

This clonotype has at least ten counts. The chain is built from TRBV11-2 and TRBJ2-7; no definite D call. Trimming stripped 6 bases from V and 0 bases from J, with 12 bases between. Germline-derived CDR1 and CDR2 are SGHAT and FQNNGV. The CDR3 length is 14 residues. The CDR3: CASRPQPGSYEQYF. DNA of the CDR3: TGTGCCAGCAGACCCCAACCTGGCTCCTACGAGCAGTACTTC.

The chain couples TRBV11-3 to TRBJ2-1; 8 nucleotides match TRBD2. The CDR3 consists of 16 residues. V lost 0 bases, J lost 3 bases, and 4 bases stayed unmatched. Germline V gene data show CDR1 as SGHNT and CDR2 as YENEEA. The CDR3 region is CASSLEGGRYYNEQFF. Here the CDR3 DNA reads TGTGCCAGCAGCTTAGAAGGCGGGAGGTACTACAATGAGCAGTTCTTC.

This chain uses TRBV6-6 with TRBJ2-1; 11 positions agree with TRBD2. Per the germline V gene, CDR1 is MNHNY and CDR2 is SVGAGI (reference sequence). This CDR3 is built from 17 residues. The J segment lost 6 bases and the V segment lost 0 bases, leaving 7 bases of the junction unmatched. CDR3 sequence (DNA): TGTGCCAGCAGTTACTCGAGACTAGCGGGATCGCGCAATGAGCAGTTCTTC. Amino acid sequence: CASSYSRLAGSRNEQFF.

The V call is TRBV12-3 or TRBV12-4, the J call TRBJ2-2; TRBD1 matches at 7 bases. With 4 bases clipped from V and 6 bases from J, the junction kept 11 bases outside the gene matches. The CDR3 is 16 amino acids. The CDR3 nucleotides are TGTGCCAGCAGTTCCCAATCAATCCAGGGGGCCGGGGAGCTGTTTTTT. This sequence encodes CASSSQSIQGAGELFF.

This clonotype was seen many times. The CDR3 sequence is CASSPGGAGQPQHF. CDR3 sequence (DNA): TGTGCCAGCAGCCCCGGGGGGGCCGGTCAGCCCCAGCATTTT. The chain uses TRBV9 and TRBJ1-5, with D possibly matching TRBD1 (6 bases). The CDR3 extends over 14 amino acids. V was cut by 4 bases and J by 6 bases, with 14 bases left in between. Per germline, CDR1 SGDLS and CDR2 YYNGEE. The variable domain in full, completed from reference TRBV9 and TRBJ1-5, reads DSGVTQTPKHLITATGQRVTLRCSPRSGDLSVYWYQQSLDQGLQFLIQYYNGEERAKGNILERFSAQQFPDLHSELNLSSLELGDSALYFCASSPGGAGQPQHFGDGTRLSIL.